These T cell receptor beta chains were read from a single sample in a study of shared clonotypes between healthy human individuals. Data came from immunoSEQ multiplex PCR; TCRdb stores just in-frame clones and leaves some out. This sample has around 440,000 clones, with 70% to 80% found just once. The sequenced material came from PBMCs. These receptors all stem from a woman aged 40 to 50 in good health. Some clones in this sample may be carry-over from other donors' samples. The CDR3 runs from the conserved cysteine through the conserved F or W. A D gene is named only where the DNA matches it firmly. Where a row states a size, it is once, few, many or the class of an expanded clone; other rows omit it.

TRBJ2-7	TRBV6-8	NA	many	TGTGCCAGCCCTAAACAGGGTATGTACGAGCAGTACTTC	CASPKQGMYEQYF
TRBJ2-2	TRBV7-7	NA	many	TGTGCTAGCAGCTTAGAGCGACCCGGGGAGCTGTTTTTT	CASSLERPGELFF
TRBJ2-5	TRBV5-4	NA	NA	TGTGCCAGCAGCTCCCCTCGGCACCAAGAGACCCAGTACTTC	CASSSPRHQETQYF
TRBJ2-3	TRBV5-1	NA	NA	TGCGCCAGCAGCTTGGCACTCAGAAGTGGTACAGATACGCAGTATTTT	CASSLALRSGTDTQYF
TRBJ1-1	TRBV18	TRBD1	NA	TGTGCCAGCTCACCGGGACAGGGGGCGACCACTGAAGCTTTCTTT	CASSPGQGATTEAFF
TRBJ2-1	TRBV5-6	TRBD2	NA	TGTGCCAGCAGCTTGTCGAGGGGTAGCGGGAGAAGGTACAATGAGCAGTTCTTC	CASSLSRGSGRRYNEQFF
TRBJ1-4	TRBV2	TRBD1	NA	TGTGCCAGCAGAGAGACAGGGGTTAATGAAAAACTGTTTTTT	CASRETGVNEKLFF
TRBJ2-5	TRBV11-3	TRBD2	NA	TGTGCCAGCAGCCCTGGCCCTAGCGGCTTCCAAGAGACCCAGTACTTC	CASSPGPSGFQETQYF
TRBJ2-5	TRBV5-4	TRBD2	NA	TGTGCCAGCAGCTTGGGTGCGGGAGGTAAAGAGACCCAGTACTTC	CASSLGAGGKETQYF
TRBJ2-7	TRBV10-3	NA	NA	TGTGCCATCAGTGAGTCTGCAGGGGCCGGGGGGCAGTACTTC	CAISESAGAGGQYF
TRBJ2-5	TRBV6-1	TRBD1	NA	TGTGCCACTCAAGACAGGGGGCGGCAAGAGACCCAGTACTTC	CATQDRGRQETQYF
TRBJ2-7	TRBV7-9	NA	NA	TGTGCCAGCAGCTTAACCCTCTACGAGCAGTACTTC	CASSLTLYEQYF
TRBJ1-2	TRBV28	NA	once	TGTGCCAGCAGCTCCCCCGGGGATGCTAACTATGGCTACACCTTC	CASSSPGDANYGYTF
TRBJ2-7	TRBV7-2	NA	once	TGTGCCAGCAGCTTAAGCCGGTGGGCCCACGAGCAGTACTTC	CASSLSRWAHEQYF
TRBJ2-5	TRBV7-9	TRBD1	NA	TGTGCCAGCAGCTTGAGGGACAGCCATTCAGAGACCCAGTACTTC	CASSLRDSHSETQYF
TRBJ2-6	TRBV7-3	TRBD1	NA	TGTGCCAGCAGCCGGACAGGGAAAGTCTCTGGGGCCAACGTCCTGACTTTC	CASSRTGKVSGANVLTF
TRBJ2-5	TRBV7-8	TRBD2	NA	TGTGCCAGCAGCGTCGGGAGGGCGAAAGAGACCCAGTACTTC	CASSVGRAKETQYF
TRBJ2-7	TRBV19	TRBD2	NA	TGTGCCAGTAGGACTAGCGGGAGTGGGGGCGAGCAGTACTTC	CASRTSGSGGEQYF
TRBJ2-1	TRBV5-1	TRBD2	NA	TGCGCCAGCAGCTGGACTAGCGGTCTCTACAATGAGCAGTTCTTC	CASSWTSGLYNEQFF
TRBJ1-5	TRBV27	NA	once	TGTGCCAGCAGTTTATCTCCCGAACAGCCCCAGCATTTT	CASSLSPEQPQHF
TRBJ2-7	TRBV30	TRBD2	NA	TGTGCCTGGAGCTCAGAGTGGGGACTAGGGAGATACTACGAGCAGTACTTC	CAWSSEWGLGRYYEQYF
TRBJ2-2	TRBV21-1	NA	NA	TGTGCCAGCAGCAACAGGATGAACACCGGGGAGCTGTTTTTT	CASSNRMNTGELFF
TRBJ1-1	TRBV9	NA	NA	TGTGCCAGCAGCGTAGAGCCAGGCCCTCTGAACACTGAAGCTTTCTTT	CASSVEPGPLNTEAFF
TRBJ2-1	TRBV2	NA	NA	TGTGCCAGCAGGGCTTTAGAGGACCCCTACAATGAGCAGTTCTTC	CASRALEDPYNEQFF
TRBJ1-5	TRBV2	TRBD1	NA	TGTGCCAGCAGGGGGGCAGGGGGAAGTCAGCCCCAGCATTTT	CASRGAGGSQPQHF
TRBJ2-7	TRBV7-3	NA	NA	TGTGCCAGCAGCCAATCCGGGACTTCCGAGCAGTACTTC	CASSQSGTSEQYF
TRBJ1-2	TRBV18	TRBD1	NA	TGTGCCAGCTCACCCTCAGGGGGGACTGGGTATGGCTACACCTTC	CASSPSGGTGYGYTF